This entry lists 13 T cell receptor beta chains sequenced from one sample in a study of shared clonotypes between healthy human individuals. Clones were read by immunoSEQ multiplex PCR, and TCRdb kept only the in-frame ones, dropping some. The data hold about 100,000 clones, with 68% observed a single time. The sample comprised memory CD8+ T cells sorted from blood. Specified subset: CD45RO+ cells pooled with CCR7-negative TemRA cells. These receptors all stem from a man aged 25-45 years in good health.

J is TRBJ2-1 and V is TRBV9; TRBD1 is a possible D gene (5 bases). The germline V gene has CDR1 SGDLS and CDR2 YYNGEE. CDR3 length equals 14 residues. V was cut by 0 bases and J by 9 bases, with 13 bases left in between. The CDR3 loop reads CASSVVSGLGEQFF. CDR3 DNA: TGTGCCAGCAGCGTAGTATCAGGGCTGGGTGAGCAGTTCTTC.

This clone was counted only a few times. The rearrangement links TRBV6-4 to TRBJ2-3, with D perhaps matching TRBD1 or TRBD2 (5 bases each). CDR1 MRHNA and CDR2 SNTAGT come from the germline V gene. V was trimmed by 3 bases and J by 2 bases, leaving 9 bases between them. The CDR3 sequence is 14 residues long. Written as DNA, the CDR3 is TGTGCCAGCAGTGAGGGACGGGACACAGATACGCAGTATTTT. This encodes CASSEGRDTDTQYF.

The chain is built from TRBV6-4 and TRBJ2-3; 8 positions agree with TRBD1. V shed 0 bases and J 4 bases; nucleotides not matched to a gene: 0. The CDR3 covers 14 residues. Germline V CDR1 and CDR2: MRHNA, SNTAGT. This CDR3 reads CASSDSTGADTQYF. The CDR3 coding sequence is TGTGCCAGCAGTGACTCGACAGGGGCAGATACGCAGTATTTT.

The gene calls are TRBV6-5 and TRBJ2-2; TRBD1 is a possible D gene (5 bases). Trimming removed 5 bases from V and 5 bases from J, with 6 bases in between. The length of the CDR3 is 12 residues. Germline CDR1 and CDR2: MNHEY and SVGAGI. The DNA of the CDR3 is TGTGCCAGCAGTCGACAGACCGGGGAGCTGTTTTTT. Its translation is CASSRQTGELFF.

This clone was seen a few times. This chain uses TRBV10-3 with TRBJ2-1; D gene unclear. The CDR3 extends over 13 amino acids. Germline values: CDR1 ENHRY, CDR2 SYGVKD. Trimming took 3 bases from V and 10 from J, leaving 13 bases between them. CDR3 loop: CAISDYSDEEQFF. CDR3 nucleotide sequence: TGTGCCATCAGTGATTATTCTGATGAAGAGCAGTTCTTC.

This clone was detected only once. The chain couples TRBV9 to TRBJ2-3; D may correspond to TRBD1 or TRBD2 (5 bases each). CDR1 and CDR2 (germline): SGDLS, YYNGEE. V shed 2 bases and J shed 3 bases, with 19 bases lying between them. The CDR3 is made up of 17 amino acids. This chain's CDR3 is CASSVQMGDLGTDTQYF. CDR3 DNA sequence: TGTGCCAGCAGCGTTCAAATGGGGGATTTAGGGACAGATACGCAGTATTTT. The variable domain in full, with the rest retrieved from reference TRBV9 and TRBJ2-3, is DSGVTQTPKHLITATGQRVTLRCSPRSGDLSVYWYQQSLDQGLQFLIQYYNGEERAKGNILERFSAQQFPDLHSELNLSSLELGDSALYFCASSVQMGDLGTDTQYFGPGTRLTVL.

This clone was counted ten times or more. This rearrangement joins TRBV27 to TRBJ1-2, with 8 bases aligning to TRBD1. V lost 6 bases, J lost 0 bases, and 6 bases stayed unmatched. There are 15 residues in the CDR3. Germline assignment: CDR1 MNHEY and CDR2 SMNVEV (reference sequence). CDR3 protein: CASRGTGASNYGYTF. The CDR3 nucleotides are TGTGCCAGCAGGGGGACAGGCGCCTCTAACTATGGCTACACCTTC.

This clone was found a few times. The CDR3 region is CASSLDGRQTQYF. As DNA, the CDR3 is TGCGCCAGCAGCTTGGACGGCAGACAGACCCAGTACTTC. The chain links TRBV5-1 to TRBJ2-5; no clear D. This CDR3 has 13 amino acids. Trimming removed 0 bases at V and 6 bases at J, with 9 bases between. From germline, CDR1 is SGHRS and CDR2 YFSETQ.

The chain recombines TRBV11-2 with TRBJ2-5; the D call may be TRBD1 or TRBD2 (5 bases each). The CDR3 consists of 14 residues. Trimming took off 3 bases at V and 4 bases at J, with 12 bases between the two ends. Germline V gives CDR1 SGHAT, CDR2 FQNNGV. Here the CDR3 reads CASSFSGQGETQYF. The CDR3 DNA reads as TGTGCCAGCAGCTTTTCGGGGCAAGGAGAGACCCAGTACTTC. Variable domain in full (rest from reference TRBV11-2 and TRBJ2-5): EAGVAQSPRYKIIEKRQSVAFWCNPISGHATLYWYQQILGQGPKLLIQFQNNGVVDDSQLPKDRFSAERLKGVDSTLKIQPAKLEDSAVYLCASSFSGQGETQYFGPGTRLLVL.

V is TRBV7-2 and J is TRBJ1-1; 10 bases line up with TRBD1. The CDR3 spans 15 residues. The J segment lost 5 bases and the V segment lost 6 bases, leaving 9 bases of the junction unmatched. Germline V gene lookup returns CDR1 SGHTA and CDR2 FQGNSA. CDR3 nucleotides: TGTGCCAGCAGACCACCCGGGACAGGGGTTACTGAAGCTTTCTTT. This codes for CASRPPGTGVTEAFF. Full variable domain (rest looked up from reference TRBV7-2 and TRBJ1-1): GAGVSQSPSNKVTEKGKDVELRCDPISGHTALYWYRQSLGQGLEFLIYFQGNSAPDKSGLPSDRFSAERTGGSVSTLTIQRTQQEDSAVYLCASRPPGTGVTEAFFGQGTRLTVV.

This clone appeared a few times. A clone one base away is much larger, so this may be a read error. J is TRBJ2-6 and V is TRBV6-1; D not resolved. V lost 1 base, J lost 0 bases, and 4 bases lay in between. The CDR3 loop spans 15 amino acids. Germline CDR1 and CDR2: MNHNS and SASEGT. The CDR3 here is CASSEDNSGANVLTF. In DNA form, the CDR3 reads TGTGCCAGCAGTGAAGACAACTCTGGGGCCAACGTCCTGACTTTC.

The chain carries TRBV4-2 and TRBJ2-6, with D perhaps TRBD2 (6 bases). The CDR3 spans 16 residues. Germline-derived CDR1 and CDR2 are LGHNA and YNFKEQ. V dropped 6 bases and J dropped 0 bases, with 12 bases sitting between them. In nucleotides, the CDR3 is TGTGCCAGCAGTTCGGAGGGGTCCTCTGGGGCCAACGTCCTGACTTTC. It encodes CASSSEGSSGANVLTF.

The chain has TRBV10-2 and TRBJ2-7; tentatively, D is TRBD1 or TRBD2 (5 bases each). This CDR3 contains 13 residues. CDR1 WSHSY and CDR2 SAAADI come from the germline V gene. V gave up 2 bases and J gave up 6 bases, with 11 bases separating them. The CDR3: CASSERGRSEQYF. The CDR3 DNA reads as TGCGCCAGCAGTGAGCGGGGACGAAGCGAGCAGTACTTC.